Listed here are 14 T cell receptor beta chains from one sample, sequenced in a study of T cells in Graves' hyperthyroidism and ophthalmopathy. Amplification of TCR beta CDR3 regions used RNA as the template. HTBI primers drove first-round RT-PCR of the TCR CDR3. TCRdb called the multiplex PCR reads again in MiXCR, with one record for every CDR3 protein. The repertoire holds 150,000 to 200,000 distinct CDR3 sequences, with about a sixth as singletons. The sequencing input was blood. Receptors originate from a woman in her forties or fifties with Graves' hyperthyroidism.

This clonotype was seen ten or more times. The rearrangement joins TRBV3-1 to TRBJ1-5; D unclear. Trimming removed 1 base at V and 9 bases at J, with 13 bases between. This CDR3 is built from 14 residues. Germline CDR1 and CDR2: LGHDT and YNNKEL (reference sequence). The CDR3 nucleotides are TGTGCCAGCAGCCAAGGGGTAGGGCAAAGGCCCCAGCATTTT. It specifies CASSQGVGQRPQHF.

The sample holds many counts of this clonotype. This chain connects TRBV6-1 to TRBJ2-1; 10 bases match TRBD1. V dropped 3 bases and J dropped 8; count of bases not matched to a gene: 7. This CDR3 spans 15 amino acids. Germline CDR1 is MNHNS and CDR2 is SASEGT. DNA for the CDR3: TGTGCCAGCAGTGACCGGGACAGGGGTTTGGATGAGCAGTTCTTC. It is translated as CASSDRDRGLDEQFF.

This clonotype was seen only a few times. V and J are TRBV4-1 and TRBJ1-2; weak D call: TRBD1 (6 bases). Germline V gene sequence: CDR1 MGHRA, CDR2 YSYEKL. Trimming took 0 bases from V and 4 from J, leaving 12 bases between them. This CDR3 has 15 residues. The chain's CDR3 is CASSQEEGGGYGYTF. Written as DNA, the CDR3 is TGCGCCAGCAGCCAAGAAGAAGGGGGTGGCTATGGCTACACCTTC.

This clonotype was counted ten times or more. The chain recombines TRBV5-4 with TRBJ2-1; D remains ambiguous. Trimming removed 3 bases at V and 6 bases at J, with 16 bases between. This CDR3 is 15 amino acids long. Looked up from germline, CDR1 is SGHNT and CDR2 is YYREEE (reference sequence). Written as DNA, the CDR3 is TGTGCCAGCAGCTCCAAATACGGCACTTTCAATGAGCAGTTCTTC. Amino acids: CASSSKYGTFNEQFF.

This clonotype was observed at least ten times. CDR3 DNA sequence: TGTGCCAGCAGCTTAGGGATAGGTTCAACTGGCTACACCTTC. This sequence encodes CASSLGIGSTGYTF. This chain joins TRBV7-2 and TRBJ1-2; D ambiguous. Germline CDR1 reads SGHTA; CDR2 reads FQGNSA. The CDR3 loop spans 14 amino acids. Trimming took off 1 base at V and 7 bases at J, with 13 bases between the two ends.

This clonotype was detected ten times or more. The chain couples TRBV6-1 to TRBJ1-2; TRBD1 might be the D (6 bases). Trimming took 6 bases from V and 6 from J, leaving 11 bases between them. The CDR3 contains 12 residues. Germline CDR1 and CDR2: MNHNS and SASEGT. The CDR3 nucleotides read TGTGCCAGCAGACCGCAGGGGAATGGCTACACCTTC. This translates into CASRPQGNGYTF.

This clonotype was recorded at least ten times. The rearrangement uses TRBV28 and TRBJ2-7; 9 bases are shared with TRBD1. The CDR3 spans 16 residues. Germline trimming cut 4 bases from V and 5 bases from J; bases unmatched to any gene: 12. Looked up from germline, CDR1 is MDHEN and CDR2 is SYDVKM. Here the CDR3 reads CASSSPGTGSAHEQYF. The CDR3 DNA sequence: TGTGCCAGCAGTTCCCCCGGGACAGGGTCGGCCCACGAGCAGTACTTC.

This clonotype was seen repeatedly, ten times or more. The chain links TRBV13 to TRBJ2-5; D is possibly TRBD1 or TRBD2 (5 bases each). The CDR3 runs 13 residues. V gave up 7 bases and J gave up 5 bases, with 14 bases separating them. From germline, CDR1 is PRHDT and CDR2 FYEKMQ (reference sequence). As DNA, the CDR3 is TGTGCCAGCACTCTCTCGGGGCGGGAGACCCAGTACTTC. It codes for CASTLSGRETQYF.

This clonotype was found a few times. A much larger clone sits a single nucleotide away, making a read error possible. The chain is built from TRBV27 and TRBJ1-2; 8 nucleotides line up with TRBD1. The germline CDR1 and CDR2 sequences are MNHEY and SMNVEV (reference sequence). This CDR3 has 15 amino acids. In DNA, the CDR3 is TGTGTCAGCAGTTTATTTAGGACAGGGCACTATGGCTACACCTTC. Its protein is CVSSLFRTGHYGYTF.

At least ten counts were recorded for this clonotype. The CDR3 region has the DNA TGTGCCAGTAGTATCATTGAGGCGGATCAGCCCCAGCATTTT. It is translated as CASSIIEADQPQHF. This chain connects TRBV19 to TRBJ1-5; no clear D gene. Germline V CDR1 and CDR2: LNHDA, SQIVND (reference sequence). The CDR3 loop spans 14 amino acids. V lost 3 bases to trimming and J lost 5 bases, with 11 bases between them.

This clonotype was recorded at least ten times. V is TRBV6-2 or TRBV6-3 and J is TRBJ1-2; the D gene is possibly TRBD1 (5 bases). Trimming cost V 6 bases and J 4 bases, with 12 bases left between them. Germline V gene sequence: CDR1 MNHEY, CDR2 SVGEGT. This CDR3 is built from 13 residues. The CDR3 loop reads CASRAGYTYGYTF. The CDR3 bases are TGTGCCAGCAGGGCAGGGTACACCTATGGCTACACCTTC.

This clonotype was seen repeatedly, ten times or more. The V gene is TRBV7-9, the J gene TRBJ2-2; no definite D call. This CDR3 comprises 14 residues. Germline CDR1 reads SEHNR; CDR2 reads FQNEAQ (reference sequence). V lost 0 bases, J lost 4 bases, and 6 bases lay in between. The CDR3 region is CASSLAGSTGELFF. CDR3 bases: TGTGCCAGCAGCTTAGCTGGTAGCACCGGGGAGCTGTTTTTT.

Many counts were recorded for this clonotype. The chain joins TRBV12-3 or TRBV12-4 to TRBJ2-3; weak D call: TRBD1 (6 bases). The CDR3 loop spans 14 amino acids. Deletions cut 6 bases from V and 0 bases from J, with 10 bases between. This CDR3 is CASRQGLSTDTQYF. The CDR3 bases are TGTGCCAGCAGACAGGGATTGAGCACAGATACGCAGTATTTT.

V and J are TRBV7-9 and TRBJ2-2; D ambiguous. Trimming stripped 0 bases from V and 0 bases from J, with 5 bases between. The CDR3 runs 15 residues. CDR1 is SEHNR and CDR2 is FQNEAQ in the germline V gene (reference sequence). Here the CDR3 reads CASSLARSNTGELFF. In DNA, the CDR3 is TGTGCCAGCAGCTTAGCTCGATCGAACACCGGGGAGCTGTTTTTT.